This note documents a single T cell receptor beta chain sequence. The data stem from a study of shared T cell receptors in the human thymus. The data were produced by immunoSEQ multiplex PCR, yet TCRdb's version contains in-frame clones alone and is incomplete. Among about 540,000 clones listed, around three quarters were seen once. Looked up from germline, CDR1 is MDHEN and CDR2 is SYDVKM. The V segment lost 4 bases and the J segment 2 bases; nucleotides outside the gene matches: 5. The CDR3 totals 16 residues. These data are also associated with another study on human thymus T cells.

The sample comprised thymocytes. The genes are TRBV28 and TRBJ2-1; TRBD2 agrees at 10 bases. The receptor comes from a boy under two years old with a congenital heart defect. CDR3 in DNA: TGTGCCAGCAGTTGTACCGGGACTAGCGCCTACAATGAGCAGTTCTTC. Its protein is CASSCTGTSAYNEQFF.